Listed below are T cell receptor beta chains from one sample, sequenced in a study of cytotoxic CD8 clonotypes in ibrutinib-treated CLL. Here immunoSEQ multiplex PCR was the method, and the copy in TCRdb shows in-frame clones only, minus some. The top ten hold roughly 3% of the sample, which has 150,000 to 200,000 clones, roughly 84% seen once. This specimen was PBMCs, taken at disease progression, from a patient treated with ibrutinib. These TCRs come from a human donor with chronic lymphocytic leukemia. Both conserved end residues are part of each CDR3. D genes are given only for firm matches.

D	V	J	DNA	CDR3
-	TRBV7-9	TRBJ1-1	TGTGCCAGCAGCTTTCTCGGCACTGAAGCTTTCTTT	CASSFLGTEAFF
-	TRBV28	TRBJ1-2	TGTGCCAGCCTAGAAGGCTATGGCTACACCTTC	CASLEGYGYTF
-	TRBV5-1	TRBJ2-5	TGCGCCAGCAGACCCAGGGACGGGGAGACCCAGTACTTC	CASRPRDGETQYF
-	TRBV7-3	TRBJ2-2	TGTGCCAGCAGCTTACAGTCCCTAAAAATAAACACCGGGGAGCTGTTTTTT	CASSLQSLKINTGELFF
-	TRBV10-1	TRBJ2-3	TGCGCCAGCAGAACCCCCACCGAGCAGTTCACAGATACGCAGTATTTT	CASRTPTEQFTDTQYF
-	TRBV6-5	TRBJ1-2	TGTGCCAGCAGTTCGCCTTTCTCAGGGAGTGGCTATGGCTACACCTTC	CASSSPFSGSGYGYTF
-	TRBV10-3	TRBJ2-5	TGTGCCATCAGTGAGTCGAATTTAGCAGAGACCCAGTACTTC	CAISESNLAETQYF
-	TRBV6-5	TRBJ2-3	TGTGCCAGCAGTTACGCTTATACGCAGTATTTT	CASSYAYTQYF
-	TRBV7-9	TRBJ1-4	TGTGCCAGCAGCTTAGTTGGGACAAATGAAAAACTGTTTTTT	CASSLVGTNEKLFF
TRBD1	TRBV9	TRBJ2-1	TGTGCCAGCAGCGAGGGGACAGGGGCCGATGAGCAGTTCTTC	CASSEGTGADEQFF